The 28 T cell receptor beta chains below were found in one sample sequenced in a study of cytomegalovirus exposure and HLA in healthy donors. With 60 Vbeta and 13 Jbeta primers, the PCR was carried out. The repertoire was sequenced with immunoSEQ multiplex PCR; TCRdb's copy has only in-frame clones and lacks some. The top ten clones hold 4% to 4.5% of a sample with 110,000 to 150,000 clones, 65% to 85% of them seen once. Sequences were obtained from PBMCs. These receptors all stem from a woman aged 40 to 50 in good health and CMV-seropositive.

To note about this clone: Additional DNA sequences in this sample encode the identical CDR3. The V call is TRBV6-6, the J call TRBJ1-5, with a weak D call TRBD1 (5 bases). Trimming took 6 bases from V and 6 from J, leaving 12 bases between them. The germline V gene encodes CDR1 MNHNY and CDR2 SVGAGI (reference sequence). The CDR3 consists of 13 residues. CDR3: CASSPGTGQPQHF. In DNA form, the CDR3 reads TGTGCCAGCAGCCCTGGGACTGGTCAGCCCCAGCATTTT.

This sequence joins TRBV7-9 and TRBJ2-1; 7 bases fit TRBD2. The V segment lost 5 bases and the J segment 9 bases; nucleotides outside the gene matches: 13. CDR3 length equals 15 residues. Per the germline V gene, CDR1 is SEHNR and CDR2 is FQNEAQ (reference sequence). In DNA form, the CDR3 reads TGTGCCAGCAGCGGAAATTTGGGACTACCAACTGAGCAGTTCTTC. Translating it yields CASSGNLGLPTEQFF.

This rearrangement joins TRBV7-9 to TRBJ2-7, with TRBD1 matching 10 bases. This CDR3 is 14 amino acids long. The germline gives CDR1 SEHNR, CDR2 FQNEAQ (reference sequence). V gave up 7 bases and J gave up 2 bases; unmatched junction bases: 5. The CDR3: CASTRTGGTYEQYF. The DNA for the CDR3 is TGTGCCAGCACAAGGACAGGGGGGACCTACGAGCAGTACTTC.

This chain links TRBV2 with TRBJ2-3; TRBD1 matches at 8 bases. V lost 3 bases, J lost 0 bases, and 11 bases stayed unmatched. The CDR3 covers 18 residues. The V gene's germline CDR1 is SNHLY and CDR2 FYNNEI. The CDR3 protein is CASSDGTGGGLSTDTQYF. CDR3 sequence (DNA): TGTGCCAGCAGTGATGGGACAGGAGGGGGCTTAAGCACAGATACGCAGTATTTT.

J is TRBJ1-3 and V is TRBV4-2; 7 bases line up with TRBD1. The CDR3 is 15 residues long. Germline-derived CDR1 and CDR2 are LGHNA and YNFKEQ. V shed 1 base, J shed 2 bases, and the junction held 2 bases outside the gene matches. CDR3 sequence reads: CASSQVQGAGNTIYF. CDR3 coding DNA: TGTGCCAGCAGCCAAGTCCAGGGGGCTGGAAACACCATATATTTT.

The J gene is TRBJ2-5, the V gene TRBV7-6; 9 nucleotides line up with TRBD2. The CDR3 runs 19 residues. Germline V CDR1 and CDR2: SGHVS, FNYEAQ. V lost 4 bases, J lost 2 bases, and 17 bases stayed unmatched. In DNA, the CDR3 is TGTGCCAGCAGCTCCATTAACGGGGTAGCGGGAGTGGTTCAAGAGACCCAGTACTTC. It translates to CASSSINGVAGVVQETQYF.

This clone was observed once. The chain joins TRBV7-2 to TRBJ2-7; 7 bases are shared with TRBD1. Germline CDR1 SGHTA, CDR2 FQGNSA. This CDR3 region has 16 residues. With 5 bases clipped from V and 2 bases from J, the junction kept 12 bases outside the gene matches. This chain's CDR3 is CASSKARDRTTYEQYF. DNA of the CDR3: TGTGCCAGCAGCAAAGCCCGGGACAGAACAACCTACGAGCAGTACTTC. The whole variable domain, filled in from reference TRBV7-2 and TRBJ2-7, reads GAGVSQSPSNKVTEKGKDVELRCDPISGHTALYWYRQSLGQGLEFLIYFQGNSAPDKSGLPSDRFSAERTGGSVSTLTIQRTQQEDSAVYLCASSKARDRTTYEQYFGPGTRLTVT.

This rearrangement joins TRBV29-1 to TRBJ1-1; D gene uncertain. Trimming shortened V by 5 bases and J by 2 bases, and 15 bases separated the two germline ends. Germline CDR1 SQVTM, CDR2 ANQGSEA. The CDR3 covers 14 residues. The CDR3: CSVIAYPPNTEAFF. CDR3 DNA sequence: TGCAGCGTTATAGCCTACCCACCCAACACTGAAGCTTTCTTT.

A few counts support this clone. The V gene is TRBV2, the J gene TRBJ1-4; no clear D gene. This CDR3 spans 14 amino acids. The germline gives CDR1 SNHLY, CDR2 FYNNEI. Trimming removed 6 bases at V and 12 bases at J, with 20 bases between. The CDR3 sequence is CASRKEPGSVELFF. In nucleotides, the CDR3 is TGTGCCAGCAGAAAGGAGCCTGGTAGTGTAGAACTGTTTTTT.

This clone was counted once. The CDR3 bases are TGTGCCAGCAGTTTGGGGACAGGGCAGAAGACTGAAGCTTTCTTT. Translating it yields CASSLGTGQKTEAFF. The rearrangement links TRBV28 to TRBJ1-1; 9 positions agree with TRBD1. The V gene's germline CDR1 is MDHEN and CDR2 SYDVKM. Trimming cost V 3 bases and J 5 bases; bases outside gene matches: 7. The CDR3 is 15 residues long.

This clone has just one count. CDR3 bases: TGTGCCAGCAGCCAAGAGTTGCCGGTGGGCCGCTCCTACGAGCAGTACTTC. Residues: CASSQELPVGRSYEQYF. The J gene is TRBJ2-7, the V gene TRBV14; no clear D gene. This CDR3 comprises 17 residues. The V gene lost 0 bases and the J gene lost 0 bases, with 15 bases spanning the gap. Germline V gene data show CDR1 as SGHDN and CDR2 as FVKESK.

The chain combines TRBV27 with TRBJ1-2; maybe TRBD1 (5 bases). Germline loops: CDR1 MNHEY, CDR2 SMNVEV (reference sequence). V dropped 3 bases and J dropped 6 bases, with 20 bases sitting between them. This CDR3 is built from 16 residues. CDR3 coding DNA: TGTGCCAGCAGTTTGAGTGAGCCTAAGGGGAGGAATGGCTACACCTTC. Encoded protein: CASSLSEPKGRNGYTF.

The chain recombines TRBV5-1 with TRBJ2-5; 15 bases map to TRBD2. J lost 5 bases, V lost 0 bases, and 8 bases had no gene match. This CDR3 is built from 18 residues. Germline lookup yields CDR1 SGHRS and CDR2 YFSETQ. Here the CDR3 reads CASSLAGLAGGIRETQYF. The CDR3 bases are TGCGCCAGCAGCTTGGCGGGACTAGCGGGGGGAATTCGGGAGACCCAGTACTTC. Full variable domain (outside the CDR3, taken from reference TRBV5-1 and TRBJ2-5): KAGVTQTPRYLIKTRGQQVTLSCSPISGHRSVSWYQQTPGQGLQFLFEYFSETQRNKGNFPGRFSGRQFSNSRSEMNVSTLELGDSALYLCASSLAGLAGGIRETQYFGPGTRLLVL.

CDR3 coding DNA: TGTGCCAGCAAGCCTGGACGGGGGGGGGCAGATACGCAGTATTTT. The encoded protein is CASKPGRGGADTQYF. This chain joins TRBV6-4 and TRBJ2-3, with 8 positions matching TRBD2. This CDR3 has 15 amino acids. The ends lost 7 bases at V and 4 bases at J; junction bases unmatched: 10. The V gene's germline CDR1 is MRHNA and CDR2 SNTAGT.

The rearrangement joins TRBV19 to TRBJ2-2; tentative D call: TRBD1 (5 bases). The CDR3 has 14 residues. Germline-derived CDR1 and CDR2 are LNHDA and SQIVND (reference sequence). Between the trimmed V and J ends, which lost 3 bases and 5 bases, there was a span of 10 bases. CDR3 in DNA: TGTGCCAGTAGTATGGACACAAAGACCGGGGAGCTGTTTTTT. Translation gives CASSMDTKTGELFF.

The gene calls are TRBV27 and TRBJ2-7; D gene unclear. Germline values: CDR1 MNHEY, CDR2 SMNVEV (reference sequence). This CDR3 region has 13 residues. The V end lost 4 bases, the J end lost 1 base, and 8 bases lay between the germline ends. CDR3 nucleotide sequence: TGTGCCAGCAGTTATAGCTCTTCCTACGAGCAGTACTTC. This sequence encodes CASSYSSSYEQYF.

A note on this clone: Germline is not matched at one junction end, which may reflect a read error. CDR3 sequence: CVISDRDRGREQYF. DNA for the CDR3: TGTGTCATCAGCGATCGGGACAGGGGACGCGAGCAGTACTTC. The gene calls are TRBV10-3 and TRBJ2-7; 10 bases fit TRBD1. Germline V gene data show CDR1 as ENHRY and CDR2 as SYGVKD. CDR3 length equals 14 residues.

The chain combines TRBV12-5 with TRBJ1-2; TRBD1 matches at 9 bases. This CDR3 is 14 amino acids long. The V and J ends lost 5 bases and 2 bases, in that order; junction bases with no gene match: 3. From germline, CDR1 is LGHNT and CDR2 FRNRAP. CDR3 nucleotides: TGTGCTAGTGGTCGGACAGGGGAGAACTATGGCTACACCTTC. Translation gives CASGRTGENYGYTF.

This chain links TRBV18 with TRBJ2-3; 8 nucleotides match TRBD2. The junction had 8 bases not matched to a gene; V was cut back by 6 bases and J by 6 bases. Germline CDR1 is KGHSH and CDR2 is LQKENI. This CDR3 region has 14 residues. DNA of the CDR3: TGTGCCAGCTCCATAAGCGGGAGAGGGGATACGCAGTATTTT. Its protein product is CASSISGRGDTQYF.

In DNA, the CDR3 is TGTGCCAGCAGGTCACAGGGGCAATTTGACACTGAAGCTTTCTTT. Amino acids: CASRSQGQFDTEAFF. V gene TRBV6-4 combines with J gene TRBJ1-1, with TRBD1 matching 7 bases. Germline V gene lookup returns CDR1 MRHNA and CDR2 SNTAGT. The trim removed 6 bases at V and 3 bases at J, leaving 10 bases unmatched. This CDR3 has 15 residues.

The V gene is TRBV6-1, the J gene TRBJ2-5, with a weak D call TRBD1 (5 bases). CDR3 size: 14 residues. V was shortened by 2 bases and J by 7 bases, with 14 bases between the two germline ends. CDR1 is MNHNS, CDR2 SASEGT, per germline. The CDR3 nucleotides read TGTGCCAGCAGTGAAAAACAGGTTCTATGGACCCAGTACTTC. Translation: CASSEKQVLWTQYF.

This clone was detected once. The chain joins TRBV7-8 to TRBJ2-5; D gene ambiguous. Trimming took off 1 base at V and 0 bases at J, with 9 bases between the two ends. This CDR3 comprises 15 residues. The germline V gene encodes CDR1 SGHVS and CDR2 FQNEAQ. CDR3 sequence reads: CASSLGAGYQETQYF. Here the CDR3 DNA reads TGTGCCAGCAGCTTAGGGGCAGGCTACCAAGAGACCCAGTACTTC. The full variable domain, completed using reference TRBV7-8 and TRBJ2-5, is GAGVSQSPRYKVAKRGQDVALRCDPISGHVSLFWYQQALGQGPEFLTYFQNEAQLDKSGLPSDRFFAERPEGSVSTLKIQRTQQEDSAVYLCASSLGAGYQETQYFGPGTRLLVL.

The table lists this clone with a few counts. The chain employs TRBV25-1 and TRBJ1-2, with TRBD1 matching over 7 bases. Germline V gene lookup returns CDR1 MGHDK and CDR2 SYGVNS. This CDR3 comprises 15 residues. Trimming at V came to 1 base and at J to 6 bases, leaving 8 bases not matched to a gene. CDR3 residues: CASSEFLGGADGYTF. CDR3 bases: TGTGCCAGCAGTGAATTTCTAGGGGGCGCGGATGGCTACACCTTC.

This chain joins TRBV7-6 and TRBJ2-7; 7 bases are a match to TRBD2. Germline CDR1 reads SGHVS; CDR2 reads FNYEAQ. The ends lost 8 bases at V and 3 bases at J; junction bases unmatched: 13. The CDR3 extends over 15 amino acids. Here the CDR3 reads CASSKGAGNIYEQYF. CDR3 nucleotide sequence: TGTGCCAGCTCAAAGGGAGCGGGGAATATCTACGAGCAGTACTTC.

This clone was seen a handful of times. The chain joins TRBV6-5 to TRBJ1-4; perhaps TRBD1 as D (5 bases). Germline CDR1 reads MNHEY; CDR2 reads SVGAGI. V was clipped by 6 bases and J by 10 bases, with 15 bases between them. This CDR3 has 13 residues. The CDR3 sequence: CASRQPPGGKLFF. CDR3 coding DNA: TGTGCCAGCAGACAGCCTCCCGGGGGAAAACTGTTTTTT.

J is TRBJ2-3 and V is TRBV5-1, with D uncertain. V was pared by 0 bases and J by 2 bases, with 4 bases between. Germline lookup yields CDR1 SGHRS and CDR2 YFSETQ. CDR3 length: 13 residues. The CDR3 is CASSLDFTDTQYF. CDR3 sequence (DNA): TGCGCCAGCAGCTTGGACTTCACAGATACGCAGTATTTT.

The chain links TRBV19 to TRBJ1-1; TRBD1 might be the D (5 bases). The germline gives CDR1 LNHDA, CDR2 SQIVND (reference sequence). There are 14 residues in the CDR3. Trimming left V 2 bases short and J 3 bases short, with 10 bases between. Here the CDR3 DNA reads TGTGCCAGTAGTATAATGGGGGGAGACACTGAAGCTTTCTTT. As protein: CASSIMGGDTEAFF.

V gene TRBV5-1 combines with J gene TRBJ2-2, with 8 bases identical to TRBD1. Germline CDR1 and CDR2: SGHRS and YFSETQ. This CDR3 has 16 amino acids. J was trimmed by 2 bases and V by 0 bases; bases with no gene match: 3. CDR3 DNA: TGCGCCAGCAGCTTGGACGGACAGGGTAACACCGGGGAGCTGTTTTTT. It yields the protein CASSLDGQGNTGELFF.